This paragraph reports one T cell receptor (beta chain). Its recognized antigen is unknown. The sample holds no much larger clone one base away, and base qualities are not on file. This specimen comes from a study of shared clonotypes between healthy human individuals (dated by TCRdb to the early 2020s). Turning to the overall study: The cohort comprised two women and a few men aged 18 to 49 years. To increase sequencing depth and limit assay-specific biases, TCR repertoire library preparation and sequencing were carried out by different laboratories using diverse techniques. Leukapheresis yielded between about 0.9 and 8.9 billion PBMCs per donor. Blood TCR repertoires of about 5 healthy adults were deeply sequenced to estimate repertoire size and the extent of clonotype sharing between individuals. Per donor, three plates each were used for CD4 naive and CD4 memory, two for CD8 naive, and one for CD8 memory. What the research found in general, with its limitations: Clonotypes shared by all four sorted-subset donors showed higher generation probabilities than non-shared clonotypes. Across four donors, around 5.4% of naive CD4, over 3% of naive CD8, about 2.3% of memory CD4, and roughly 0.41% of memory CD8 clonotypes were shared. Estimated clonotype richness was generally larger for naive than for memory subsets. Pairwise subsampling indicated that sequencing depth was expected to affect the degree of clonotype sharing among donors. Because the study included a small number of donors, the genetic and exposure-history diversity represented was limited. Sampling was limited to blood, and TCR repertoires in tissue likely differ from TCR repertoires in blood. Rarefaction of sorted-subset datasets indicated incomplete sequencing despite the large sequencing depth.

The CDR3 goes from the cysteine to the phenylalanine over 14 residues. Of all the DNA, just the CDR3 is kept, 42 bases in frame from base 1. Based on the germline V gene (reference sequence), the CDR1 and CDR2 sequences are MNHEY and SMNVEV. V and J are truncated by 8 bases and 4 bases respectively, leaving an intervening sequence of 16 bases. TCR CDR3 regions were amplified from genomic DNA by multiplex PCR using the deep immunoSEQ assay. Genomic DNA extracted from each cell subset was distributed evenly over all wells of several immunoSEQ 96-well plates, and each plate served as one replicate. For sorted subsets, approximately 0.2 ug of genomic DNA, equivalent to 30,000 or so T cell genomes, went into each replicate PCR. Purified libraries were measured with a Qubit 3.0 fluorometer, size-checked on a Bioanalyzer 2100, and measured again with the KAPA Library Quantification kit. Each immunoSEQ 96-well plate was sequenced on its own single-read 150-cycle Illumina NextSeq 550 flow cell. On the study's bioinformatics: Because the immunoSEQ output held only junctional sequences and lacked quality scores, the filtering could not match the filtering applied to full-length reads. To assign V/J genes and CDR3, sequences were annotated using PyIR, a Python wrapper for IgBLAST v1.9, with IMGT germline references. Reads were filtered out if the reads had weak V/J assignments (E-value above 1e-6), no CDR3, stop codons, out-of-frame junctions, or ambiguous translated residues. A V3J clonotype was defined by an identical inferred V gene, J gene, and CDR3 amino acid sequence. To compute the percentage overlap between repertoires, the number of shared unique clonotypes was divided by the size of the smaller repertoire. Richness of each repertoire was evaluated using RTK rarefaction, the Chao1 estimator, and Recon v2.1 estimates of unobserved clonotypes. Generation probabilities were computed with OLGA for all TCRbeta clonotypes obtained by the gDNA method from several donors. TCRdb took over this immuneACCESS table, retaining in-frame rearrangements with V and J assigned. Such tables are incomplete; in checked studies, under half of the missing clones stem from an unresolved V gene, and the remainder is unexplained. Clone size and the V and J calls come from that table; the DNA yielded D and trimming. Across this sample there are some 2,500,000 clones, with under 95% seen only once. More than 0.35% of the sample is in the top ten clones.

Healthy HIV-negative adults with no recently reported acute infections or vaccinations were included as donors. Only Caucasian adults living in Nashville, Tennessee, USA were represented among the donors. CD4+ T cells were enriched by magnetic negative selection, after which naive cells were positively selected on CD45RA and the negative fraction was taken as the memory subset. After blood collection by leukapheresis, PBMCs were isolated using Ficoll-Histopaque density gradient centrifugation and then cryopreserved in the vapor phase of liquid nitrogen. Analytical flow cytometry was used to check the purity and quantity of every magnetically sorted T cell population. Genomic DNA was isolated from every sorted fraction and measured by UV absorbance on a Nanodrop 2000c.

This TCR was recovered from a man between 18 and 29 years old in good health. Some clones in this sample may be carry-over from other donors' samples. Sequencing was carried out using naive CD4+ T cells from PBMCs. This specimen's cell subset or site label, per the study, means: CD45RA+ positively selected. The rearrangement combines TRBV27 with TRBJ2-3; the D assignment is uncertain and may be TRBD1 or TRBD2, with 5 bases supporting each. The nucleotide sequence is TGTGCCAGCGCGGAGAGGAGAGGGGCAGATACGCAGTATTTT. It is translated as CASAERRGADTQYF.